The next 26 T cell receptor beta chains were all read from a single sample in a study of blood T cell repertoires in COVID-19. Profiled with immunoSEQ multiplex PCR; TCRdb holds only in-frame clones, not every one. The table shows about 230,000 clones, with roughly 88% occurring only once. The source material was peripheral blood. These receptors came from a middle-aged woman who had recovered from COVID-19.

The rearrangement joins TRBV9 to TRBJ1-3, with D tentatively TRBD1 (5 bases). V lost 3 bases to trimming and J lost 1 base, with 11 bases between them. This CDR3 spans 15 amino acids. From germline, CDR1 is SGDLS and CDR2 YYNGEE. CDR3 sequence (DNA): TGTGCCAGCAGCGGCCGGGGGACTTCTGGAAACACCATATATTTT. Amino acid sequence: CASSGRGTSGNTIYF.

This chain links TRBV6-5 with TRBJ1-1, with D unresolved. CDR3 size: 15 residues. V was cut by 0 bases and J by 2 bases, with 10 bases left in between. Germline-derived CDR1 and CDR2 are MNHEY and SVGAGI. CDR3 sequence (DNA): TGTGCCAGCAGTTACTCGAGGTCCAGAAACACTGAAGCTTTCTTT. It translates to CASSYSRSRNTEAFF.

J is TRBJ2-5 and V is TRBV19; D may match TRBD1 or TRBD2 (5 bases each). V was shortened by 10 bases and J by 5 bases, with 17 bases between the two germline ends. The length of the CDR3 is 13 residues. Germline lookup yields CDR1 LNHDA and CDR2 SQIVND (reference sequence). In DNA, the CDR3 is TGTGCCACTAGCCTCAGGGTACCTGAGACCCAGTACTTC. Translated: CATSLRVPETQYF.

Written as DNA, the CDR3 is TGTGCCACCGGTGGTAGCGCAGAGACCCAGTACTTC. Translation: CATGGSAETQYF. The chain is built from TRBV24-1 and TRBJ2-5; D might be TRBD2 (5 bases). CDR1 KGHDR and CDR2 SFDVKD come from the germline V gene. CDR3 length: 12 amino acids. V lost 9 bases and J 4 bases, leaving 11 bases between the germline ends.

The chain links TRBV19 to TRBJ2-4; TRBD1 agrees at 7 bases. V shed 0 bases, J shed 2 bases, and the junction held 1 base outside the gene matches. The length of the CDR3 is 15 residues. Germline CDR1 and CDR2: LNHDA and SQIVND (reference sequence). The CDR3 is CASSIERGPKNIQYF. The DNA for the CDR3 is TGTGCCAGTAGTATAGAGAGGGGGCCCAAAAACATTCAGTACTTC.

V usage is TRBV19 and J usage is TRBJ2-7; 9 bases map to TRBD1. This CDR3 has 14 residues. With V trimmed by 7 bases and J by 2 bases, 6 bases remained unmatched. The germline V gene encodes CDR1 LNHDA and CDR2 SQIVND (reference sequence). CDR3: CASKQGQGPYEQYF. The CDR3 DNA follows: TGTGCCAGTAAGCAGGGACAGGGTCCCTACGAGCAGTACTTC.

This clone was seen only a few times. The genes are TRBV15 and TRBJ1-3; 7 bases map to TRBD1. The germline CDR1 and CDR2 sequences are LNHNV and YYDKDF (reference sequence). The trim removed 0 bases at V and 0 bases at J, leaving 2 bases unmatched. The CDR3 runs to 16 residues. CDR3: CATSREPGGSGNTIYF. The CDR3 nucleotides read TGTGCCACCAGCAGAGAACCAGGGGGCTCTGGAAACACCATATATTTT.

V and J are TRBV7-2 and TRBJ1-1; no reliable D call. CDR1 SGHTA and CDR2 FQGNSA come from the germline V gene. This CDR3 is built from 14 residues. Trimming took 1 base from V and 4 from J, leaving 10 bases between them. CDR3 in amino acids: CASSLEGDITEAFF. In DNA form, the CDR3 reads TGTGCCAGCAGCTTAGAAGGAGATATCACTGAAGCTTTCTTT.

This chain uses TRBV2 with TRBJ2-7; 7 nucleotides line up with TRBD1. Losses at the gene ends were 5 bases for V and 1 base for J; bases not matched to a gene: 2. Germline V gene sequence: CDR1 SNHLY, CDR2 FYNNEI. CDR3 length equals 13 residues. The CDR3 protein is CASSWDSSYEQYF. The DNA of the CDR3 is TGTGCCAGCAGTTGGGACAGTTCCTACGAGCAGTACTTC.

The rearrangement joins TRBV19 to TRBJ1-3; TRBD1 aligns across 7 bases. Germline CDR1 reads LNHDA; CDR2 reads SQIVND (reference sequence). The V gene end was trimmed by 5 bases and the J gene end by 0 bases; junction bases not matched to a gene: 7. The CDR3 length is 16 residues. The CDR3 loop reads CASSLGQIYSGNTIYF. The CDR3 DNA is TGTGCCAGTAGTCTGGGACAGATTTACTCTGGAAACACCATATATTTT.

CDR3 sequence (DNA): TGCGCCAGCAGCTCGATACAGGGCGGAATCGACGAGCAGTACTTC. Encoded protein: CASSSIQGGIDEQYF. The V call is TRBV5-1, the J call TRBJ2-7, with D possibly matching TRBD1 (6 bases). CDR3 length equals 15 residues. From germline, CDR1 is SGHRS and CDR2 YFSETQ. V lost 3 bases, J lost 5 bases, and 18 bases lay in between.

The chain uses TRBV18 and TRBJ1-4, with D uncertain. Trimming cost V 2 bases and J 4 bases, with 11 bases left between them. This CDR3 has 15 amino acids. In germline, CDR1 is KGHSH, CDR2 LQKENI. As DNA, the CDR3 is TGTGCCAGCTCACCATGGGCCACGGATAATGAAAAACTGTTTTTT. Protein product: CASSPWATDNEKLFF.

This clone occurred a few times. The chain has TRBV29-1 and TRBJ1-1, with D tentatively TRBD1 (6 bases). Germline lookup yields CDR1 SQVTM and CDR2 ANQGSEA. Trimming left V 7 bases short and J 6 bases short, with 15 bases between. The CDR3 extends over 12 amino acids. Here the CDR3 reads CSAQTGVPEAFF. CDR3 in DNA: TGCAGCGCTCAGACAGGCGTTCCTGAAGCTTTCTTT.

The V gene is TRBV18, the J gene TRBJ1-1, with 11 bases identical to TRBD1. This CDR3 is 17 amino acids long. V lost 6 bases and J lost 0; bases outside the gene matches: 9. Germline V gives CDR1 KGHSH, CDR2 LQKENI. The CDR3 coding sequence is TGTGCCAGCTCCCAGGGACAGGGGGGTAATATGAACACTGAAGCTTTCTTT. Amino acids: CASSQGQGGNMNTEAFF.

The genes are TRBV28 and TRBJ1-1; 9 bases are a match to TRBD1. This CDR3 region has 13 residues. Looked up from germline, CDR1 is MDHEN and CDR2 is SYDVKM. Trimming at V came to 4 bases and at J to 7 bases, leaving 4 bases not matched to a gene. The CDR3: CASSSGQGSEAFF. Here the CDR3 DNA reads TGTGCCAGCAGTTCAGGACAGGGGAGTGAAGCTTTCTTT.

This sequence joins TRBV29-1 and TRBJ2-1; TRBD2 aligns across 8 bases. Germline V lookup: CDR1 SQVTM, CDR2 ANQGSEA. Trimming cost V 6 bases and J 5 bases; bases outside gene matches: 9. The CDR3 length is 14 residues. DNA of the CDR3: TGCAGCGTGCTCTTTAGCGGGGTAGACAATGAGCAGTTCTTC. This codes for CSVLFSGVDNEQFF.

This clone has only one observation. The rearrangement links TRBV7-8 to TRBJ1-1, with a tentative D call TRBD1 (5 bases). V gave up 2 bases and J gave up 10 bases, with 14 bases separating them. Per the germline V gene, CDR1 is SGHVS and CDR2 is FQNEAQ. The CDR3 is 13 residues long. The DNA for the CDR3 is TGTGCCAGCAGCTTATCCTATGGGAGGGGAGCTTTCTTT. It specifies CASSLSYGRGAFF.

The V gene is TRBV28, the J gene TRBJ1-2; D not certain. Germline-derived CDR1 and CDR2 are MDHEN and SYDVKM. V shed 2 bases and J shed 4 bases, with 8 bases lying between them. This CDR3 is 13 amino acids long. The chain's CDR3 is CASSLASSYGYTF. The CDR3 DNA sequence: TGTGCCAGCAGTTTAGCCAGTTCCTATGGCTACACCTTC.

The chain employs TRBV28 and TRBJ2-7, with TRBD1 matching over 8 bases. The junction had 21 bases not matched to a gene; V was cut back by 4 bases and J by 7 bases. CDR1 is MDHEN and CDR2 is SYDVKM in the germline V gene. CDR3 length: 18 residues. The CDR3 region is CASSSLGQGGSGLEEQYF. DNA for the CDR3: TGTGCCAGCAGTTCCCTTGGACAGGGTGGTAGTGGATTAGAAGAGCAGTACTTC.

The chain is built from TRBV6-5 and TRBJ1-6, with D perhaps matching TRBD1 (6 bases). This CDR3 comprises 15 residues. The V end was cut by 2 bases, the J end by 10 bases, with 15 bases between. Germline V gives CDR1 MNHEY, CDR2 SVGAGI. The DNA of the CDR3 is TGTGCCAGCAGTTACCTGGGACAAAGGGAGTCACCCCTCCACTTT. This gives the protein CASSYLGQRESPLHF.

This chain joins TRBV5-8 and TRBJ1-1; 8 nucleotides agree with TRBD1. CDR1 and CDR2 from the germline V gene are SGHTS and YDEGEE. Unmatched junction bases numbered 4, after V lost 4 bases and J lost 5 bases. This CDR3 comprises 13 residues. CDR3 protein: CASSEGTGTEAFF. CDR3 coding DNA: TGTGCCAGCAGCGAAGGGACAGGAACTGAAGCTTTCTTT.

The chain has TRBV6-1 and TRBJ1-6; no clear D gene. This CDR3 region has 15 residues. The germline gives CDR1 MNHNS, CDR2 SASEGT. V lost 3 bases to trimming and J lost 0 bases, with 6 bases between them. CDR3 protein: CASSDRSSYNSPLHF. CDR3 coding DNA: TGTGCCAGCAGTGATCGGAGCTCCTATAATTCACCCCTCCACTTT.

The rearrangement uses TRBV19 and TRBJ1-5, with TRBD1 as a possible D gene (5 bases). The CDR3 loop spans 13 amino acids. Trimming took 7 bases from V and 7 from J, leaving 14 bases between them. Germline CDR1 is LNHDA and CDR2 is SQIVND (reference sequence). The CDR3 reads CASTRQGRQPQHF. The CDR3 coding sequence is TGTGCCAGTACACGTCAGGGAAGACAGCCCCAGCATTTT.

This clone was found once. This chain links TRBV28 with TRBJ1-1; 9 bases align to TRBD1. V lost 6 bases to trimming and J lost 6 bases; unmatched junction nucleotides: 2. Germline CDR1 is MDHEN and CDR2 is SYDVKM. The CDR3 length is 12 residues. CDR3 in DNA: TGTGCCAGCAGCACAGGGGGCCCTGAAGCTTTCTTT. As protein: CASSTGGPEAFF.

The chain carries TRBV6-5 and TRBJ2-5, with 7 nucleotides matching TRBD1. Per the germline V gene, CDR1 is MNHEY and CDR2 is SVGAGI. V shed 6 bases and J 2 bases; nucleotides not matched to a gene: 3. CDR3 length: 13 amino acids. The CDR3 DNA sequence: TGTGCCAGCAGGGCGACAGGGCAAGAGACCCAGTACTTC. This translates into CASRATGQETQYF.

The genes are TRBV18 and TRBJ2-5; 9 positions match TRBD1. The germline gives CDR1 KGHSH, CDR2 LQKENI. The ends lost 4 bases at V and 3 bases at J; junction bases unmatched: 0. This CDR3 spans 13 amino acids. The CDR3 is CASSRDREETQYF. In DNA, the CDR3 is TGTGCCAGCTCACGGGACAGGGAAGAGACCCAGTACTTC.